This T cell receptor (beta chain) derives from a study of CXCR3-negative and CXCR3-positive naive CD8 T cells (dated by TCRdb to about 2019). With respect to the entire study: In total, around 140 million TRB reads were obtained, or roughly 1.5 +/- 0.3 million reads per library. Diversity and physicochemical repertoire analyses covered eleven to twelve donors pooled from two independent experiments. TRBV-TRBJ cluster analysis included naive subsets from about 5 donors and memory cells from 3 donors. Results the study describes overall, beyond this receptor: Similar TRBV-TRBJ usage was shown by naive CXCR3-negative and CXCR3-positive cells from the same donor, whereas distinct patterns were shown by memory cells. TRB CDR3s from CXCR3-positive naive cells showed higher hydrophobicity (lower Kidera factor 4), lower energy, and higher strength and volume indices than CXCR3-negative naive cells. Because surface CD5, which has been linked to self-reactivity in mice, was comparable between naive subsets, TCR interaction strength was also inferred from TRB CDR3 physicochemical properties. CXCR3 expression partially decreased after cryopreservation, so most assays used freshly isolated PBMCs. Repertoire diversity was comparably high in both naive subsets but much lower in memory CD8+ T cells.

About this clonotype: No cognate antigen has been identified for it.

For every CD8+ T cell subset, over 250,000 cells were flow-sorted straight into RLT lysis buffer, and each subset was sorted in triplicate. To exclude memory contaminants, naive CD8+ T cells were stringently defined as CD45RO-CCR7+CD27+CD95-. Peripheral blood mononuclear cells were isolated from buffy coats by standard density gradient centrifugation. Naive CXCR3-negative and CXCR3-positive CD8+ T cells were flow-sorted on a FACSAria III. Total RNA was extracted from sorted cells with an RNeasy Mini Kit. The germline V gene sets CDR1 to SGHVS and CDR2 to FNYEAQ. The CDR3 numbers 15 residues from cysteine through phenylalanine. DNA is not on record. Sequencing took place on a NextSeq 550. The Human TCR Profiling Kit (MiLaboratory) was used to prepare UMI-labeled 5' RACE TRB cDNA libraries. The full amount of extracted RNA was used for cDNA synthesis, and the full amount of resulting cDNA was used for PCR amplification. Libraries were prepared in parallel with an identical number of PCR cycles. Under the source paper's analysis protocol: MIGEC and MiXCR extracted about 53,000 +/- 10,000 unique UMI-labeled TRB cDNA molecules per library, requiring at least two reads per UMI. An average of about 40,000 +/- 10,000 functional in-frame TRB CDR3 nucleotide clonotypes without stop codons was found per library. After each sample was downsampled to 5000 UMI-labeled TRB molecules, VDJtools was used to calculate diversity metrics such as normalized Shannon-Wiener and Chao1. Clonotype-size-weighted physicochemical properties of the central five CDR3 residues (interaction energy, strength, volume and Kidera factor 4) were computed in VDJtools. TCRdb reprocessed the reads and assigns one entry to each CDR3 protein sequence, leaving out DNA. Clone size and V and J calls follow TCRdb, not the original study. The data table for this sample lists tens of thousands of distinct CDR3 sequences. The top ten constitute 0.5% to 0.6% of the sample.

Sequencing was done on a sample of naive CXCR3+ CD8+ T cells from blood. The meaning of the sample's cell subset or site label: CD45RO-CCR7+CD27+CD95- naive CD8+ T cells expressing CXCR3 (TNR3+). This receptor was taken from a human donor in good health. Some clones in this sample may be carry-over from other donors' samples. The V gene is TRBV7-6 and the J gene is TRBJ2-7; checking the TCRdb D call of TRBD2 is not possible without DNA. The CDR3 reads as follows: CASSLTSSGSYEQYF.